This TCR beta chain emerged from a study of OX40 agonist ivuxolimab in advanced cancers. The CDR3 extends over 14 amino acids. Trimming removed 0 bases from V and 4 bases from J, with 11 bases in between. Germline V gene lookup returns CDR1 SGHRS and CDR2 YFSETQ. On this clone itself: Its specificity is unknown.

Only in-frame clones appear in the TCRdb table, and some are missing; sequencing was by immunoSEQ multiplex PCR. In the table there are around 79,000 clones, about 88% of which are singletons. Study-wide results and caveats: The 0.1-3.0 mg/kg partial responders had among the lowest clonal expansion.

This chain links TRBV5-1 with TRBJ2-7; a weak D match, TRBD2 (5 bases). Material: CD4+ or CD8+ T cells sorted from blood, obtained in a trial of the OX40 agonist ivuxolimab. The sequence was obtained from an adult with an advanced solid tumor such as melanoma, head and neck, liver or kidney cancer. Here the CDR3 reads CASSLASGGYEQYF. CDR3 coding DNA: TGCGCCAGCAGCTTGGCCTCCGGAGGTTACGAGCAGTACTTC.